These T cell receptor beta chains were read from a single sample in a study of T cell responses to AZD1222 COVID-19 vaccine. Assay: immunoSEQ multiplex PCR; the TCRdb copy retains only in-frame clones and omits some. The sample includes 86,000 or so clones, 75% to 95% of them seen just once. The sample in question was peripheral blood, obtained on day 0 of MenACWY control vaccination. The source of these receptors is an adult in good health. The CDR3 runs from the conserved cysteine through the conserved F or W. The order of the fields is D gene, clone size, CDR3 length, J gene, V gene, CDR3 DNA, CDR3 protein. D genes are given only for firm matches. Clone size is shown for a subset of rows, as once, few, many or a class of expanded clone.

.	.	11	TRBJ2-2	TRBV12-5	TGTGCTAGTGGTTTGGGACACGAGCTGTTTTTT	CASGLGHELFF
TRBD1	.	14	TRBJ1-1	TRBV6-5	TGTGCCAGCAGTTACTTTCAACAGGGGACTGAAGCTTTCTTT	CASSYFQQGTEAFF
.	.	11	TRBJ1-6	TRBV28	TGTGCCAGCAGAAAGAGTTCACCCCTCCACTTT	CASRKSSPLHF
TRBD1	.	15	TRBJ1-4	TRBV3-1/TRBV3-2	TGTGCCAGCAGCCAAGGGGACAGAACTAATGAAAAACTGTTTTTT	CASSQGDRTNEKLFF
.	.	15	TRBJ2-1	TRBV5-1	TGCGCCAGCAGCTTGGCAGTGGGCAGGGGGGACGAGCAGTTCTTC	CASSLAVGRGDEQFF
.	.	11	TRBJ2-1	TRBV29-1	TGCAGCGTTGATGGTACGGATGAGCAGTTCTTC	CSVDGTDEQFF
.	once	14	TRBJ1-2	TRBV4-3	TGCGCCAGCAGCCAAGAGAGAGCTAACTATGGCTACACCTTC	CASSQERANYGYTF
.	.	11	TRBJ2-5	TRBV14	TGTGCCAGCAGCCTACTAGAGACCCAGTACTTC	CASSLLETQYF
.	.	13	TRBJ2-2	TRBV27	TGTGCCAGCACGGGCGGATATACCGGGGAGCTGTTTTTT	CASTGGYTGELFF
.	.	14	TRBJ2-3	TRBV28	TGTGCCAGCATGGATGGCGGGAGCACAGATACGCAGTATTTT	CASMDGGSTDTQYF
.	once	14	TRBJ2-1	TRBV27	TGTGCCAGCAGTTTATGGGGCCAGTCCAATGAGCAGTTCTTC	CASSLWGQSNEQFF
TRBD2	once	15	TRBJ2-7	TRBV9	TGTGCCAGCAGCCCCCGGGAGGGGCTGGGACTTATCCTATACTTC	CASSPREGLGLILYF
.	.	13	TRBJ1-1	TRBV28	TGTGCCAGCAGTTTACATCTAAGGGGGGAAGCTTTCTTT	CASSLHLRGEAFF
.	once	13	TRBJ2-7	TRBV2	TGTGCCAGCCGGGTAGTTGGGGGCTACGAGCAGTACTTC	CASRVVGGYEQYF
TRBD2	.	15	TRBJ2-5	TRBV6-1	TGTGCCAGCAGGGGGACTAGCGGACTACAAGAGACCCAGTACTTC	CASRGTSGLQETQYF
.	.	15	TRBJ2-1	TRBV5-4	TGTGCCAGCAGCTCGGACATAAGCTCCTACAATGAGCAGTTCTTC	CASSSDISSYNEQFF
.	.	14	TRBJ1-1	TRBV19	TGTGCCAGTGTCATACCGGGGGGAGTACCTGAAGCTTTCTTT	CASVIPGGVPEAFF
TRBD1	.	14	TRBJ1-1	TRBV3-1/TRBV3-2	TGTGCCAGCAGCCCTATACAGGGGCGCGCTGAAGCTTTCTTT	CASSPIQGRAEAFF
TRBD1	.	13	TRBJ1-6	TRBV6-5	TGTGCCAGCGGCCCAGGGGGTAATTCACCCCTCCACTTT	CASGPGGNSPLHF
TRBD1	large	14	TRBJ1-1	TRBV2	TGTGCCAGCAGTGGCGGGACAGAGAACACTGAAGCTTTCTTT	CASSGGTENTEAFF
.	.	13	TRBJ1-5	TRBV12-3/TRBV12-4	TGTGCCAGCAGTTTCTCGGATTATCAGCCCCAGCATTTT	CASSFSDYQPQHF
.	.	12	TRBJ2-1	TRBV27	TGTACCAGCTACCAAACTAGCACTGAGCAGTTCTTC	CTSYQTSTEQFF
.	.	12	TRBJ2-1	TRBV7-9	TGTGCCAGCAGGCCGGACTACAATGAGCAGTTCTTC	CASRPDYNEQFF
.	.	12	TRBJ2-7	TRBV5-8	TGTGCCAGCAGCTGGCAAATGGGCGAGCAGTACTTC	CASSWQMGEQYF
TRBD2	.	15	TRBJ2-7	TRBV10-3	TGTGCCATCAGTGAGTCGCTAGCGGGGCCCTACGAGCAGTACTTC	CAISESLAGPYEQYF
.	.	16	TRBJ2-3	TRBV6-4	TGTGCCAGCAGTGACGGTTGGGAGGGGGGGGCGGATACGCAGTATTTT	CASSDGWEGGADTQYF
.	.	12	TRBJ1-1	TRBV6-5	TGTGCCAGCAGTAGGCAGGGATTTGAAGCTTTCTTT	CASSRQGFEAFF
TRBD1	.	13	TRBJ1-2	TRBV2	TGTGCCAGCGGGGGACAGGGCTCCGATGGCTACACCTTC	CASGGQGSDGYTF
TRBD2	.	14	TRBJ2-5	TRBV5-6	TGTGCCAGCGGGATAGGGACTAGCGGGTCGTCCCAGTACTTC	CASGIGTSGSSQYF
.	.	14	TRBJ1-1	TRBV7-2	TGTGCCAGCAGCTTTGGGCAGGGCAACACTGAAGCTTTCTTT	CASSFGQGNTEAFF
.	.	12	TRBJ2-7	TRBV10-3	TGTGCCAGCCGTCCCAGCTCCTACGAGCAGTACTTC	CASRPSSYEQYF
.	.	13	TRBJ1-4	TRBV30	TGTGCCTGGAGGGACGGTTTTAATGAAAAACTGTTTTTT	CAWRDGFNEKLFF
.	.	15	TRBJ2-3	TRBV3-1/TRBV3-2	TGTGCCAGCAGCCACCTAGCTTCGACACGGGATACGCAGTATTTT	CASSHLASTRDTQYF
.	.	14	TRBJ1-1	TRBV7-9	TGTGCCAGCAGCTTACCCGGCGGCTACACTGAAGCTTTCTTT	CASSLPGGYTEAFF
TRBD2	.	16	TRBJ2-6	TRBV28	TGTGCCAGCAGTTTAGCGGGGGAGGCTGGGGCCAACGTCCTGACTTTC	CASSLAGEAGANVLTF
TRBD2	.	14	TRBJ2-7	TRBV11-2	TGTGCCAGCAGCACGGGACTAGCGGGCTACGAGCAGTACTTC	CASSTGLAGYEQYF
.	.	12	TRBJ1-2	TRBV7-9	TGTGCCAGCAGCTTAGATGTGGGTTACAACACCTTC	CASSLDVGYNTF
.	.	15	TRBJ2-1	TRBV11-2	TGTGCCAGCAGCTTATATGAGTCGGGAGCCAATGAGCAGTTCTTC	CASSLYESGANEQFF
TRBD1	.	13	TRBJ2-1	TRBV6-5	TGTGCCAGCATCGGGACAGGGCCCAATGAGCAGTTCTTC	CASIGTGPNEQFF
.	.	14	TRBJ2-2	TRBV6-2/TRBV6-3	TGTGCCAGCAGTTATACGGCGAGTGCCGGGGAGCTGTTTTTT	CASSYTASAGELFF
TRBD1	.	13	TRBJ1-2	TRBV24-1	TGTGCCACCAGCCCTTCAGAGACAGGGGACTACACCTTC	CATSPSETGDYTF
TRBD1	once	13	TRBJ1-5	TRBV30	TGTGCCGGTGGGACAGATAGCAATCAGCCCCAGCATTTT	CAGGTDSNQPQHF
.	few	13	TRBJ1-1	TRBV6-2/TRBV6-3	TGTGCCAGCAGTTACAAGGAGAACACTGAAGCTTTCTTT	CASSYKENTEAFF
.	.	14	TRBJ1-1	TRBV5-4	TGTGCCAGCAGCTTGGGGGTGGATAACACTGAAGCTTTCTTT	CASSLGVDNTEAFF
.	.	14	TRBJ2-3	TRBV27	TGTGCCAGCAGTTTATCGGGGGGCACAGATACGCAGTATTTT	CASSLSGGTDTQYF
.	.	12	TRBJ2-7	TRBV12-5	TGTGCTAGTGGTAAGGACGGCTACGAGCAGTACTTC	CASGKDGYEQYF
TRBD1	.	11	TRBJ2-5	TRBV19	TGTGCCACCAGGGGGCAAGAGACCCAGTACTTC	CATRGQETQYF
.	.	13	TRBJ2-1	TRBV24-1	TGTGCCACCAGTGATTCTACCGATGATGAGCAGTTCTTC	CATSDSTDDEQFF
.	.	14	TRBJ1-4	TRBV12-5	TGTGCTAGTGGTTTGACAGGTACTAATGAAAAACTGTTTTTT	CASGLTGTNEKLFF
TRBD2	.	16	TRBJ2-7	TRBV20-1	TGCAGTGCTAGTGGCCCGAGAAGCGGGACTAGGTACGAGCAGTACTTC	CSASGPRSGTRYEQYF
.	.	12	TRBJ2-7	TRBV15	TGTGCCACCAGCAGAGCAGGGTTCGAGCAGTACTTC	CATSRAGFEQYF
TRBD1	once	13	TRBJ1-1	TRBV28	TGTGCCAGCAGTTTACGGACAGGGAGAGAAGCTTTCTTT	CASSLRTGREAFF
TRBD2	.	20	TRBJ2-5	TRBV6-2/TRBV6-3	TGTGCCAGCAGTTACTCGATGGGGTTAGCGGGAGGCGAATACCAAGAGACCCAGTACTTC	CASSYSMGLAGGEYQETQYF
.	.	13	TRBJ1-1	TRBV19	TGTGCCAGTGGTTTTGACAGGCTGGGGGAAGCTTTCTTT	CASGFDRLGEAFF
.	once	12	TRBJ2-7	TRBV5-1	TGCGCCAGCAGCTTGGCAGGGGACGAGCAGTACTTC	CASSLAGDEQYF
.	once	13	TRBJ2-4	TRBV2	TGTGCCAGCATGGCCAATCTAGGAACTATTCAGTACTTC	CASMANLGTIQYF
.	.	15	TRBJ2-7	TRBV19	TGTGCCAGTAGTTTATACGGGACTGGCGGCTACGAGCAGTACTTC	CASSLYGTGGYEQYF
.	.	16	TRBJ1-2	TRBV28	TGTGCCAGCAGTCCTGGTGGGGGGCGGCGGAACTATGGCTACACCTTC	CASSPGGGRRNYGYTF